This entry concerns a single TCR beta chain. Antigen specificity is unknown. The data were obtained in a study of radiotherapy plus CTLA-4 blockade in lung cancer. General observations from the study: After radiotherapy and ipilimumab, tumor-derived clones expanded in peripheral blood. Alongside interferon-beta, early blood T cell clone dynamics were reportedly the best predictor of response.

Sequenced by immunoSEQ multiplex PCR; TCRdb stores in-frame clones only, minus some. The data hold about 51,000 clones, with around 75% observed a single time. Participants had chemo-refractory metastatic non-small-cell lung cancer and were treated with focal radiation plus ipilimumab CTLA-4 blockade. There are 18 residues in the CDR3. The source is a human donor with non-small cell lung cancer who had a complete response to radiotherapy plus ipilimumab. The gene calls are TRBV21-1 and TRBJ1-2. TRBV21-1 is flagged as a pseudogene. The sequences come from peripheral blood, collected from a patient treated with radiotherapy plus ipilimumab. The CDR3 loop reads CASSKVKVRLTDFYGYTF. As DNA, the CDR3 is TGTGCCAGCAGCAAAGTTAAGGTTCGACTGACGGACTTCTATGGCTACACCTTC.